This T cell receptor (beta chain) was retrieved from a study of shared clonotypes between healthy human individuals. Findings of the study overall: Generation probabilities of non-shared clonotypes were lower (relative to those shared by all four donors). Of the naive CD4 clonotypes, around 4.7% were shared across a few donors.

Genomic DNA from each subset was divided evenly over several immunoSEQ plates. Generated by immunoSEQ multiplex PCR, the TCRdb table keeps only in-frame clones and is missing some. Of about 2,100,000 clones in the sample, about 92% were seen once. With regard to this clone: Its antigen is currently unknown.

There are 14 residues in the CDR3. V dropped 3 bases and J dropped 7; count of bases not matched to a gene: 5. In germline, CDR1 is WNHNN, CDR2 SYGVQD (reference sequence). Naive CD8 cells lacked CD45RO and underwent positive selection for CCR7, leaving out terminally differentiated effector memory CD45RA+ cells. The source is a young man in good health. Some clones in this sample may be carry-over from other donors' samples. Input material: naive CD8+ T cells from PBMCs. The chain uses TRBV10-1 and TRBJ2-1, with TRBD1 matching over 8 bases. CDR3 sequence reads: CASSDPGGTNEQFF. The CDR3 DNA reads TGCGCCAGCAGTGATCCAGGGGGCACGAATGAGCAGTTCTTC.